The present entry profiles one T cell receptor (beta chain) with its context. Its antigen remains unknown. Here immunoSEQ multiplex PCR was the method, and the copy in TCRdb shows in-frame clones only, minus some. The sample lists roughly 120,000 clones; 87% were seen once. The data are from a study of T cell responses to AZD1222 COVID-19 vaccine. General study findings and limits: Donors skewed white British and female; clonal diversity was possibly underestimated. Targeting of unmutated variant regions was reportedly seen in nearly half of spike-specific TCRs.

The V and J ends lost 4 bases and 3 bases respectively, with 18 bases between them. CDR3 length: 16 residues. The germline V gene has CDR1 LGHNA and CDR2 YNFKEQ. V is TRBV4-2 and J is TRBJ1-1, with D perhaps TRBD1 (6 bases). The sequences come from peripheral blood, collected on day 0 of AZD1222 vaccination. The TCR was taken from an adult in good health. The CDR3: CASSRDVPGADTEAFF. CDR3 sequence (DNA): TGTGCCAGCAGCCGAGACGTTCCGGGGGCAGACACTGAAGCTTTCTTT.